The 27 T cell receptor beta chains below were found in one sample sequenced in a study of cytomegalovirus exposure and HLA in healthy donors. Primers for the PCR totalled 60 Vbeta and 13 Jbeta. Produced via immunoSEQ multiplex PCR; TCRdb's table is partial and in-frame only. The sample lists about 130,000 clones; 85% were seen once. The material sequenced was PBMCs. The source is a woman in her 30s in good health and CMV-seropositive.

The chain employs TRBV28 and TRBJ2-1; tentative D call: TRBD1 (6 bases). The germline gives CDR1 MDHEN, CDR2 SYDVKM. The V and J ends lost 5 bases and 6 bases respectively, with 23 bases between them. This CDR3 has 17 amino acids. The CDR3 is CASSPLFSVRGGNEQFF. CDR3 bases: TGTGCCAGCAGTCCTCTTTTCAGCGTTCGAGGGGGCAATGAGCAGTTCTTC.

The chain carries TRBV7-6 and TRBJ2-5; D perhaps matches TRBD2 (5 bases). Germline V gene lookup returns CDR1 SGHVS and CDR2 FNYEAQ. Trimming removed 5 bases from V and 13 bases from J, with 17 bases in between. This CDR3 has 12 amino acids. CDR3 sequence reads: CASSPGLLALYF. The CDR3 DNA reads TGTGCCAGCAGCCCCGGACTGCTCGCCTTGTACTTC. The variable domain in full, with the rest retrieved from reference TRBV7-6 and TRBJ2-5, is GAGVSQSPRYKVTKRGQDVALRCDPISGHVSLYWYRQALGQGPEFLTYFNYEAQQDKSGLPNDRFSAERPEGSISTLTIQRTEQRDSAMYRCASSPGLLALYFGPGTRLLVL.

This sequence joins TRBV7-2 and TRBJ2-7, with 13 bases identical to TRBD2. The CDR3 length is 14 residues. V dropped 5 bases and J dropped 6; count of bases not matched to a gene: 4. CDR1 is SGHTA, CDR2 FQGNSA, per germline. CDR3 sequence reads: CASSPGLAGFEQYF. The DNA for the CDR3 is TGTGCCAGCAGCCCGGGACTAGCGGGATTCGAGCAGTACTTC.

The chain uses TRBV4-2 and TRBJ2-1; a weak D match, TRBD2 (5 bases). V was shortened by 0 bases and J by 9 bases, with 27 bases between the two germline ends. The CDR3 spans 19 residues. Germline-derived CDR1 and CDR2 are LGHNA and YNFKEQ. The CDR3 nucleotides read TGTGCCAGCAGCCAAGATCCCCACCTGGACGGGGTATACCCTGGTGAGCAGTTCTTC. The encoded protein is CASSQDPHLDGVYPGEQFF.

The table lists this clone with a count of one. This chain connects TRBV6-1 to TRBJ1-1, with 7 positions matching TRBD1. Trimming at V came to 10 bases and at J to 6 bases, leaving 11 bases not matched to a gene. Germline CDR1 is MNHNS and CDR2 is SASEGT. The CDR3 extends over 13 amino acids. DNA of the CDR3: TGTGCCAAAAGGCCCTCAGGGGGTTCTGAAGCTTTCTTT. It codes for CAKRPSGGSEAFF.

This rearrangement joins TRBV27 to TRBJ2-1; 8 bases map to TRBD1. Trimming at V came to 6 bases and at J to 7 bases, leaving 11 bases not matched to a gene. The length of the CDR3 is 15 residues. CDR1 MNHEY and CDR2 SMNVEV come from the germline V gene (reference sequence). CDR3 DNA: TGTGCCAGCAGCCTCGACAGGGGCAGTAGGAATGAGCAGTTCTTC. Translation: CASSLDRGSRNEQFF.

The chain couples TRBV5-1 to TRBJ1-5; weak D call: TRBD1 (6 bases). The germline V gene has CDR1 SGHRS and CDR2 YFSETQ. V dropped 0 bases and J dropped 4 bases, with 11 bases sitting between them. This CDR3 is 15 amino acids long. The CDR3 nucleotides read TGCGCCAGCAGCTTGGGGGGACACTCAAATCAGCCCCAGCATTTT. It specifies CASSLGGHSNQPQHF.

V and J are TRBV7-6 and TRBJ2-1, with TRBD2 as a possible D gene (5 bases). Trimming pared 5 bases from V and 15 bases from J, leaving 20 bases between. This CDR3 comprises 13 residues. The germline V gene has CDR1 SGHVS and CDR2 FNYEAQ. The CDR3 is CASSPSQMGSTFF. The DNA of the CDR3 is TGTGCCAGCAGCCCCTCCCAAATGGGGAGTACGTTCTTC.

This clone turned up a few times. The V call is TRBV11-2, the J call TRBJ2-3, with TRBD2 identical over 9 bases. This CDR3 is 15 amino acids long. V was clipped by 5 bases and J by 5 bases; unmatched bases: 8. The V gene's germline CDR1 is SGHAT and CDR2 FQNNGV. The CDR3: CASSRSGSTGDTQYF. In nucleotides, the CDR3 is TGTGCCAGCAGCCGTAGCGGGAGCACAGGAGATACGCAGTATTTT.

The CDR3 sequence: CASSLAGSGELFF. CDR3 coding DNA: TGTGCCAGCTCACTCGCAGGGTCCGGGGAGCTGTTTTTT. This chain joins TRBV6-6 and TRBJ2-2; tentatively, D is TRBD1 (5 bases). The CDR3 runs to 13 residues. V was trimmed by 8 bases and J by 6 bases, leaving 13 bases between them. Germline CDR1 and CDR2: MNHNY and SVGAGI (reference sequence).

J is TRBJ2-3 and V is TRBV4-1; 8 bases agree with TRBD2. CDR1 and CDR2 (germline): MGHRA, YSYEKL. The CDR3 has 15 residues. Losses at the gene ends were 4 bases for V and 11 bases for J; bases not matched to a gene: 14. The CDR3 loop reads CASSLLAGVLNEQYF. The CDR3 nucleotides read TGCGCCAGCAGCCTCCTAGCGGGCGTCCTCAATGAGCAGTATTTT.

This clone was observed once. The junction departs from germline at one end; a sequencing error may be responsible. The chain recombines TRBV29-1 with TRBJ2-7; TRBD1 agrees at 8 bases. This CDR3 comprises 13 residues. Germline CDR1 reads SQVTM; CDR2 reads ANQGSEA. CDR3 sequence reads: CSVEGDRTYEQYF. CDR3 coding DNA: TGCAGCGTGGAAGGGGACAGGACCTACGAGCAGTACTTC.

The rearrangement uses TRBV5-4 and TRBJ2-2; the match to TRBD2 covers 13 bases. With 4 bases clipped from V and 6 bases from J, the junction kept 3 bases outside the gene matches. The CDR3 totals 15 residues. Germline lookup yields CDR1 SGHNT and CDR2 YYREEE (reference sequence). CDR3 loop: CASSPGLAGAGELFF. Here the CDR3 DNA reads TGTGCCAGCAGCCCCGGACTAGCGGGAGCCGGGGAGCTGTTTTTT.

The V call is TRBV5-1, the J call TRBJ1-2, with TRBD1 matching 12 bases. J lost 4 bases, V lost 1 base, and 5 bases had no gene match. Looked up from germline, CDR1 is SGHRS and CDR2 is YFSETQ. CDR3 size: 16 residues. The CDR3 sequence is CASSLTPGQGAYGYTF. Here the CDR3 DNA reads TGCGCCAGCAGCTTGACCCCGGGACAGGGGGCCTATGGCTACACCTTC.

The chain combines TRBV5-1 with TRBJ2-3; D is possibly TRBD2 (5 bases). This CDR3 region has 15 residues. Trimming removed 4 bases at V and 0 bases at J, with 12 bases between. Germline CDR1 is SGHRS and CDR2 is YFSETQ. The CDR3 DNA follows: TGCGCCAGCAGCATTGCTAGCCCAAGCACAGATACGCAGTATTTT. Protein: CASSIASPSTDTQYF.

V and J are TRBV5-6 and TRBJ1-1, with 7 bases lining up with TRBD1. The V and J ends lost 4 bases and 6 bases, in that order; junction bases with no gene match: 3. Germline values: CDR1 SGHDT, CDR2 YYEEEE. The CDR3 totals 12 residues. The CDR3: CASSPTGAEAFF. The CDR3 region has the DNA TGTGCCAGCAGCCCTACAGGGGCTGAAGCTTTCTTT. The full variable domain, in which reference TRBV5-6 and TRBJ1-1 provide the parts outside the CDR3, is DAGVTQSPTHLIKTRGQQVTLRCSPKSGHDTVSWYQQALGQGPQFIFQYYEEEERQRGNFPDRFSGHQFPNYSSELNVNALLLGDSALYLCASSPTGAEAFFGQGTRLTVV.

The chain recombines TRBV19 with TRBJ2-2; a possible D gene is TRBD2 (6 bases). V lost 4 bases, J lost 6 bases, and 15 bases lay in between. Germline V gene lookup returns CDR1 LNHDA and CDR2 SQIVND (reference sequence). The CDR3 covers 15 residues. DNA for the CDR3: TGTGCCAGTAGTAAGAGTGGTGGGGGGTCCGGGGAGCTGTTTTTT. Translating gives CASSKSGGGSGELFF.

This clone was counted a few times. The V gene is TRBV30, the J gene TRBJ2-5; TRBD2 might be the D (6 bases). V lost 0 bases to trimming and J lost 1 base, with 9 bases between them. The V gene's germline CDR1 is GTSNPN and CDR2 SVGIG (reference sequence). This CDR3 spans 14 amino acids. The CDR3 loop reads CAWSVGGFQETQYF. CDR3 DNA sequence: TGTGCCTGGAGTGTCGGAGGGTTCCAAGAGACCCAGTACTTC.

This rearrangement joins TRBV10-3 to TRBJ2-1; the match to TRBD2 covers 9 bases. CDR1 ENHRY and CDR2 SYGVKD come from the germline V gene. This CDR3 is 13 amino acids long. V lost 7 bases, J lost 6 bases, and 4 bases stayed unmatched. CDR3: CAITRGGVNEQFF. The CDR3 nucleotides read TGTGCCATCACACGCGGGGGGGTCAATGAGCAGTTCTTC.

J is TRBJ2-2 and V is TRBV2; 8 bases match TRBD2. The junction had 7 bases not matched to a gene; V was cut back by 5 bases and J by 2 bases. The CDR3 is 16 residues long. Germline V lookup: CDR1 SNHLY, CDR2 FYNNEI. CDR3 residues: CASSSPAGGNTGELFF. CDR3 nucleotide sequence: TGTGCCAGCAGTTCCCCCGCGGGGGGCAACACCGGGGAGCTGTTTTTT.

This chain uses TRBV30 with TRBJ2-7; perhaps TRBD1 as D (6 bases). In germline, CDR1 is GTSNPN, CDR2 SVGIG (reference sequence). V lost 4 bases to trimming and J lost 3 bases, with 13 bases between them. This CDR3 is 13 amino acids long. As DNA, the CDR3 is TGTGCCTGGAAAGGGGGACACGTCTACGAGCAGTACTTC. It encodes CAWKGGHVYEQYF.

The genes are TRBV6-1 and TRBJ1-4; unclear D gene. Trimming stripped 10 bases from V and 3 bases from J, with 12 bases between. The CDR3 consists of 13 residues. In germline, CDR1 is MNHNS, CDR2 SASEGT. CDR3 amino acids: CATRGLPNEKLFF. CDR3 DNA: TGTGCCACCCGAGGGCTTCCTAATGAAAAACTGTTTTTT.

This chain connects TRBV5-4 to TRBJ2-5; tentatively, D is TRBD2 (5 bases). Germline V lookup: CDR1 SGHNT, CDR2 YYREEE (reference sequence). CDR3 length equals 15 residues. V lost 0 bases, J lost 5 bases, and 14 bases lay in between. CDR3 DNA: TGTGCCAGCAGCTTGGCTAGCTCCGGTTTGGAGACCCAGTACTTC. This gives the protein CASSLASSGLETQYF.

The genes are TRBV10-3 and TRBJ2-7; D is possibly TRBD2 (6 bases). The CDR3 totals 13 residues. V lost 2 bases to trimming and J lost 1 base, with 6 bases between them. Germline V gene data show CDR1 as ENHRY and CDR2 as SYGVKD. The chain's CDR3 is CAISEAGSYEQYF. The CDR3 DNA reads TGTGCCATCAGTGAGGCGGGGTCCTACGAGCAGTACTTC.

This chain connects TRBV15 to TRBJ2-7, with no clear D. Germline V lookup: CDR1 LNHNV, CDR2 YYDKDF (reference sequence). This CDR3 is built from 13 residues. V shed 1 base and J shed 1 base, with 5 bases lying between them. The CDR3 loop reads CATSRVVSYEQYF. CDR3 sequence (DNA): TGTGCCACCAGCAGAGTAGTGTCCTACGAGCAGTACTTC. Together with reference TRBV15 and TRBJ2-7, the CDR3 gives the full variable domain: DAMVIQNPRYQVTQFGKPVTLSCSQTLNHNVMYWYQQKSSQAPKLLFHYYDKDFNNEADTPDNFQSRRPNTSFCFLDIRSPGLGDTAMYLCATSRVVSYEQYFGPGTRLTVT.

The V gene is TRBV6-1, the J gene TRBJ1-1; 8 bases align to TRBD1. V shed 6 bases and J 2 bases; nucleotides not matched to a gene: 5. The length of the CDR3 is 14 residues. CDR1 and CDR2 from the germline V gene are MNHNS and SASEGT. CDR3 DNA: TGTGCCAGCAGAAGGACAGGGTTTAACACTGAAGCTTTCTTT. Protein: CASRRTGFNTEAFF.

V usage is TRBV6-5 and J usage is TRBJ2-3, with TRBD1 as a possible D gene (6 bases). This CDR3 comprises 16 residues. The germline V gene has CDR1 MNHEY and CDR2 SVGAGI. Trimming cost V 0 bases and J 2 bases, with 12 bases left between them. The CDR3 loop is CASSYSNPGATDTQYF. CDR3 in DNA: TGTGCCAGCAGTTACTCGAACCCAGGGGCCACAGATACGCAGTATTTT.